These T cell receptor beta chains were read from a single sample in a study of T cell repertoires in cytomegalovirus infection. What these receptors recognize is not known. TCRdb re-analysed the reads in MiXCR, keeping a single row per CDR3 protein. The sample holds a few hundred thousand distinct CDR3 sequences, 40% seen once. The sample here was cultured PBMCs, taken from culture after CMV antigen stimulation. The receptors here all came from a human donor in good health (CMV status not recorded). Some clones in this sample may be carry-over from other donors' samples. CDR3s include the opening cysteine and the closing phenylalanine or tryptophan. D genes are given only for firm matches. Clone size is stated in some rows and not others, as once, few, many or a class when expanded.

clone size	V gene	J gene	D gene	CDR3 DNA	CDR3 protein
many	TRBV7-2	TRBJ2-7	TRBD2	TGTGCCAGCAGCCGGACGACTAGCGGGGGGTACGAGCAGTACTTC	CASSRTTSGGYEQYF
.	TRBV11-2	TRBJ2-7	TRBD2	TGTGCCAGCAGGCTCGGGGGGGCCTACGAGCAGTACTTC	CASRLGGAYEQYF
.	TRBV5-6	TRBJ2-5	.	TGTGCCAGCTTTACACTCCGGGACCGAAAAGAGACCCAGTACTTC	CASFTLRDRKETQYF
.	TRBV7-9	TRBJ2-7	.	TGTGCCACAGCGTACGAGTCCTACGAGCAGTACTTC	CATAYESYEQYF
.	TRBV5-6	TRBJ1-5	.	TGTGCCAGCAGCTTTTGGGGCAGTCGCCAGCCCCAGCATTTT	CASSFWGSRQPQHF
.	TRBV20-1	TRBJ2-1	.	TGCAGTGCTTCACAGGGGGGGGAGCAGTTCTTC	CSASQGGEQFF
.	TRBV20-1	TRBJ1-1	.	TGCAGTGCTAGTTATAGTGGGAACACTGAAGCTTTCTTT	CSASYSGNTEAFF
.	TRBV7-2	TRBJ2-6	.	TGTGCCAGCAGCCGACGTGGACAGAGCTCTGGGGCCAACGCCCTGACTTTC	CASSRRGQSSGANALTF
few	TRBV7-2	TRBJ1-2	.	TGTGCCAGCAGCTTAATCGGGGCCCCTAACTATGGCTACACCTTC	CASSLIGAPNYGYTF
.	TRBV12-3/TRBV12-4	TRBJ1-1	.	TGTGCCAGCAGTCCTCCTGGACACAAAGGGTACACTGAAGCTTTCTTT	CASSPPGHKGYTEAFF
.	TRBV7-8	TRBJ2-5	.	TGTGCCAGCAGCTTGGAGGGTCGTCGCTCGTGGGAGACCCAGTACTTC	CASSLEGRRSWETQYF
.	TRBV4-3	TRBJ2-5	TRBD2	TGCGCCAGCAGCCAAGTTACTAGCGGGACTGAGACCCAGTACTTC	CASSQVTSGTETQYF
.	TRBV7-9	TRBJ1-4	.	TGTGCCAGCAGCCCCTCAAATTCGGGCGAAAAACTGTTTTTT	CASSPSNSGEKLFF
.	TRBV27	TRBJ1-1	TRBD1	TGTGCCAGCAGACCGATGACAGGGGTGTGGGTGAACACTGAAGCTTTCTTT	CASRPMTGVWVNTEAFF
.	TRBV20-1	TRBJ2-1	TRBD1	TGCAGTGCTACTGGGACAGCCGATGAGCAGTTCTTC	CSATGTADEQFF
many	TRBV7-2	TRBJ2-7	.	TGTGCCAGCAGCTTAGTATATTTGGCTTCTGAGCAGTACTTC	CASSLVYLASEQYF
many	TRBV7-6	TRBJ2-3	.	TGTGCCAGCAGCTTAGGATGGAGAGATACGCAGTATTTT	CASSLGWRDTQYF
few	TRBV4-1	TRBJ1-6	TRBD1	TGCGCCAGCAGCCAACGGCGGGGGACAGGGGGCACTGATTCACCCCTCCACTTT	CASSQRRGTGGTDSPLHF
once	TRBV6-2/TRBV6-3	TRBJ2-7	TRBD2	TGTGCCAGCAGTTACAGCCTAGCGGGAACGCCGGGCGAGCAGTACTTC	CASSYSLAGTPGEQYF
.	TRBV12-3/TRBV12-4	TRBJ1-5	.	TGTGCCAGCAGCCCAGGGAATCCGAGCAATCAGCCCCAGCATTTT	CASSPGNPSNQPQHF
.	TRBV7-2	TRBJ1-1	.	TGTGCCAGCAGCGAACAGGCCAACACTGAAGCTTTCTTT	CASSEQANTEAFF
few	TRBV18	TRBJ2-3	TRBD2	TGTGCCAGCTCACCGGGTACCTGGAGCGGGAGAAGAGATACGCAGTATTTT	CASSPGTWSGRRDTQYF
.	TRBV7-2	TRBJ1-6	.	TGTGCCAGCAGCTTAGTAGCTCTGAATTCACCCCTCCACTTT	CASSLVALNSPLHF
.	TRBV5-1	TRBJ1-2	.	TGCGCCAGCAGCTTAACAAGAGAGGCCTACACCTTC	CASSLTREAYTF
few	TRBV7-9	TRBJ1-2	.	TGTGCCAGCAGCTTAGCCACAGTTTCCTATGGCTACACCTTC	CASSLATVSYGYTF
.	TRBV9	TRBJ2-5	.	TGTGCCAGCAGCGTAGTGAGTAGCACCCTAGAGACCCAGTACTTC	CASSVVSSTLETQYF
.	TRBV18	TRBJ2-3	.	TGTGCCAGCTCACCAGGGCAGGGGTTCACAGATACGCAGTATTTT	CASSPGQGFTDTQYF
few	TRBV7-2	TRBJ1-3	TRBD1	TGTGCCAGCAGCTTTCGACCCAGGGGGTTTATTTCCTCTGGAAACACCATATATTTT	CASSFRPRGFISSGNTIYF
.	TRBV18	TRBJ2-3	TRBD2	TGTGCCAGCTCACCAAGGCGGGAGACCGCCCCCCGGTATTTT	CASSPRRETAPRYF
.	TRBV20-1	TRBJ2-5	.	TGCAGTGCTAACCTGGTGGGGGGGGCCCCCCAAGAGACCCAGTACTTC	CSANLVGGAPQETQYF
few	TRBV7-2	TRBJ2-1	.	TGTGCCAGCAGCCCCAGTATGATCATCTACAATGAGCAGTTCTTC	CASSPSMIIYNEQFF
few	TRBV11-2	TRBJ2-7	.	TGTGCCAGCAGCGCCTTGAACGAGCAGTACTTC	CASSALNEQYF
.	TRBV10-3	TRBJ2-5	TRBD2	TGTGCCATCAGGGATGGGACTAGCGGGGGGCCAGGAGAGACCCAGTACTTC	CAIRDGTSGGPGETQYF
.	TRBV12-3/TRBV12-4	TRBJ1-2	TRBD1	TGTGCCAGTTCAAAAAGTGGGACAGCACGCTATGGCTACACCTTC	CASSKSGTARYGYTF
.	TRBV27	TRBJ2-3	.	TGTGCCAGCAGTTTATCGCCTCGAGATACGCAGTATTTT	CASSLSPRDTQYF
.	TRBV5-4	TRBJ1-4	TRBD1	TGTGCCAGCAGCTTGGCCCGACAGGGGAATGAAAAACTGTTTTTT	CASSLARQGNEKLFF
.	TRBV12-3/TRBV12-4	TRBJ1-1	TRBD1	TGTGCCAGCAGACTAGGACAGGTGAACACTGAAGCTTTCTTT	CASRLGQVNTEAFF
few	TRBV6-1	TRBJ2-6	.	TGTGCCAGCAGTGAGGTTGGGGGGGCCAACGTCCTGACTTTC	CASSEVGGANVLTF
few	TRBV7-8	TRBJ1-4	TRBD1	TGTGCCAGCAGCATAGACAGGGTACCTAATGAAAAACTGTTTTTT	CASSIDRVPNEKLFF
.	TRBV7-9	TRBJ1-2	TRBD1	TGTGCCAGCAGCCCCCGGGGACAGCCACGAGGCTATGGCTACACCTTC	CASSPRGQPRGYGYTF
.	TRBV7-9	TRBJ2-1	.	TGTGCCAGCAGCACGCAGGGGTCCCATGAGCAGTTCTTC	CASSTQGSHEQFF
few	TRBV19	TRBJ1-2	.	TGTGCCAGTAGTACCTCGCCTGGGGCTAACTATGGCTACACCTTC	CASSTSPGANYGYTF
few	TRBV20-1	TRBJ2-1	TRBD2	TGCAGTGTCAGGAGGGCCGGGACTAGCGTAGGGCAGTTCTTC	CSVRRAGTSVGQFF
few	TRBV7-9	TRBJ1-4	.	TGTGCCAGCAGCTTATACATCCCCTGGACAGAAGATAATGAAAAACTGTTTTTT	CASSLYIPWTEDNEKLFF
.	TRBV7-8	TRBJ2-2	.	TGTGCCAGCAGCTTAGCGGGGACCTACACCGGGGAGCTGTTTTTT	CASSLAGTYTGELFF
.	TRBV6-6	TRBJ1-5	.	TGTGCCAGCAGCGGGGAGCGCAATCAGCCCCAGCATTTT	CASSGERNQPQHF
.	TRBV20-1	TRBJ2-1	.	TGCAGTGCCACCCTGAGGCAGAGCACTGACAATGAGCAGTTCTTC	CSATLRQSTDNEQFF
few	TRBV12-3/TRBV12-4	TRBJ2-1	.	TGTGCCAGCAGTCTACAGGAGCCGAGCTACAATGAGCAGTTCTTC	CASSLQEPSYNEQFF
few	TRBV11-2	TRBJ2-1	TRBD2	TGTGCCAGCAGATCGCGGGGGGGCTACAATGAGCAGTTCTTC	CASRSRGGYNEQFF
few	TRBV7-2	TRBJ2-3	TRBD2	TGTGCCAGCAGCTTAGGGGCGGGGGGCCGAGATACGCAGTATTTT	CASSLGAGGRDTQYF
.	TRBV30	TRBJ2-1	.	TGTGCCTGGAACGGAGATTACAATGAGCAGTTCTTC	CAWNGDYNEQFF
.	TRBV6-2/TRBV6-3	TRBJ1-6	.	TGTGCCAGCAGTTCGTTTTTAGATGATTCACCCCTCCACTTT	CASSSFLDDSPLHF
few	TRBV10-3	TRBJ2-2	.	TGTGCCATCAGTGCCACTAGCAATGACGGGGAGCTGTTTTTT	CAISATSNDGELFF
few	TRBV6-5	TRBJ2-7	TRBD2	TGTGCCAGCAGCCGGACTAGCGGGAGGGGAGCCGAGCAGTACTTC	CASSRTSGRGAEQYF
few	TRBV19	TRBJ2-3	.	TGTGCCAGTAGGGAGGCAGATACGCAGTATTTT	CASREADTQYF